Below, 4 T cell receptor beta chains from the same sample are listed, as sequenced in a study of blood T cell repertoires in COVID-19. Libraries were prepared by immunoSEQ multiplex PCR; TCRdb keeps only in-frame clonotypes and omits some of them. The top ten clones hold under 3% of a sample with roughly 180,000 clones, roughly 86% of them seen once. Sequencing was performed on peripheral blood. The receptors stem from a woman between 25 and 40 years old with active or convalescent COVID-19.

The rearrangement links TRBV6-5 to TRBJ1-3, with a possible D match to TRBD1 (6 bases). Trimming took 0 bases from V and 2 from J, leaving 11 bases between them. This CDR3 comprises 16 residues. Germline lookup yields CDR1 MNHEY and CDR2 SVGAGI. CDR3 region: CASSYSTGNPGNTIYF. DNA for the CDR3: TGTGCCAGCAGTTACTCAACAGGGAATCCTGGAAACACCATATATTTT.

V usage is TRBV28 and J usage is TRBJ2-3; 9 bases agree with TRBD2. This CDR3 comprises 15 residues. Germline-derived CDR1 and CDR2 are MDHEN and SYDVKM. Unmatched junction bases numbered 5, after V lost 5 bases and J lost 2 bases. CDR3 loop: CASSRLADPTDTQYF. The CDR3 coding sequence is TGTGCCAGCAGTCGACTAGCGGACCCCACAGATACGCAGTATTTT.

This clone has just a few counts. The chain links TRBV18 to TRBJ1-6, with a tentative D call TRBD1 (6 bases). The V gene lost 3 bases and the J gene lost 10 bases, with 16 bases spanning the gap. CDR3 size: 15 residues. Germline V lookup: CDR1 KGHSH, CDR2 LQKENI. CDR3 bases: TGTGCCAGCTCACCCGGCCGAGGGGGTGTCTCACCCCTCCACTTT. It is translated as CASSPGRGGVSPLHF.

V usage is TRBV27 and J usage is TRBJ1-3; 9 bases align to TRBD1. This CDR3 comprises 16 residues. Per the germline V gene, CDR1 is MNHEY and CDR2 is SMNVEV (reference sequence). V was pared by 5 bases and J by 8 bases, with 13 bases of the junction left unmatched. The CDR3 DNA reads TGTGCCAGCAGTCCTACCCGGACAGGGGCTTGGTACACCATATATTTT. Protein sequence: CASSPTRTGAWYTIYF.